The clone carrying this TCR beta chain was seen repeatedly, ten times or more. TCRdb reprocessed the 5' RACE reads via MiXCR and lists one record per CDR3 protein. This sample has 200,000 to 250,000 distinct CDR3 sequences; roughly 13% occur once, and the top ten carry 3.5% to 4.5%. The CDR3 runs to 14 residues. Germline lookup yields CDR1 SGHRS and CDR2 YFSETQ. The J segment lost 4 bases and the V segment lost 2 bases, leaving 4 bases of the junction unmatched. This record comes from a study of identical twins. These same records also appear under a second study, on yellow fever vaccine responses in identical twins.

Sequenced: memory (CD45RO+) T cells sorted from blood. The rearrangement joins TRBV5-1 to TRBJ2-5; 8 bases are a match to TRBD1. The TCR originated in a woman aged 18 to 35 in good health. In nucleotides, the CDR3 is TGCGCCAGCAGCTTAACCGGGACAGGAGAGACCCAGTACTTC. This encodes CASSLTGTGETQYF.